This TCR beta chain derives from a study of cytomegalovirus exposure and HLA in healthy donors. Study findings and constraints: In terms of immune exposure information, only CMV serostatus was available. Cytomegalovirus-associated TCR beta chains were listed, numbering 164.

Vbeta (60) and Jbeta (13) primers were used in the PCR. Assay: immunoSEQ multiplex PCR; the TCRdb copy retains only in-frame clones and omits some. This sample has some 170,000 clones, with roughly 79% found just once. The germline V gene encodes CDR1 MDHEN and CDR2 SYDVKM. This CDR3 comprises 14 residues. Trimming removed 5 bases from V and 6 bases from J, with 14 bases in between. About this clone: Its specificity is not known.

Sequenced sample: PBMCs. The chain uses TRBV28 and TRBJ2-4; D might be TRBD2 (5 bases). The sequence derives from a woman aged 18 to 35 in good health and CMV-seropositive. This CDR3 is CASSARARGNIQYF. CDR3 sequence (DNA): TGTGCCAGCAGTGCGCGCGCTCGGGGAAACATTCAGTACTTC.